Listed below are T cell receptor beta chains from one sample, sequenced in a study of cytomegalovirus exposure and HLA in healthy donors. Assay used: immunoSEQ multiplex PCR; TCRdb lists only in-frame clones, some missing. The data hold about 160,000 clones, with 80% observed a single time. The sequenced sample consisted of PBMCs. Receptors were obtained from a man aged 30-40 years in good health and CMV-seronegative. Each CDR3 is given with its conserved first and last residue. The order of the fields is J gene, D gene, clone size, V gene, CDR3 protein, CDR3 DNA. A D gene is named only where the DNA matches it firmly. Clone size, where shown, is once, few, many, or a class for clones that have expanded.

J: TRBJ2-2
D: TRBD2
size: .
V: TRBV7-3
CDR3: CASSLQTSGIGELFF
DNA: TGTGCCAGCAGCCTACAGACTAGCGGAATCGGGGAGCTGTTTTTT

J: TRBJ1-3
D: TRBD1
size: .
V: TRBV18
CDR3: CASSPTGDKSGNTIYF
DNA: TGTGCCAGCTCACCGACAGGGGACAAGTCTGGAAACACCATATATTTT

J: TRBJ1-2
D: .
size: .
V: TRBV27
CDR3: CASSLNPAGIYGYTF
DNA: TGTGCCAGCAGTTTAAATCCGGCAGGCATCTATGGCTACACCTTC

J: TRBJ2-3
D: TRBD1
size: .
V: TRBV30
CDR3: CAWSQTGLRTDTQYF
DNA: TGTGCCTGGAGCCAGACAGGGCTACGCACAGATACGCAGTATTTT

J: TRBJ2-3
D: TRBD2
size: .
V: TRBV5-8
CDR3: CASSLGSGGTDTQYF
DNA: TGTGCCAGCAGCTTGGGTAGCGGGGGCACAGATACGCAGTATTTT

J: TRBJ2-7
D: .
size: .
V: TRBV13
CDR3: CASSSFEDRGRHYEQYF
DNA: TGTGCCAGCAGCTCTTTTGAGGACCGGGGTCGACACTACGAGCAGTACTTC

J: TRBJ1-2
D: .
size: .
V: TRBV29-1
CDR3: CSVDLLGAGYTF
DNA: TGCAGCGTTGACCTTCTGGGAGCAGGCTACACCTTC

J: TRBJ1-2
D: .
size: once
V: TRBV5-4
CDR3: CASSTYDNDYGYTF
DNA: TGTGCCAGCAGCACCTACGACAATGACTATGGCTACACCTTC

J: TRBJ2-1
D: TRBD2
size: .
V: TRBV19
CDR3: CASSASGSSYNEQFF
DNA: TGTGCCAGTAGTGCCAGCGGGAGCTCCTACAATGAGCAGTTCTTC

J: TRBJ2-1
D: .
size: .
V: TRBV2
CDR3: CASRLGESPEQFF
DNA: TGTGCCAGCAGATTAGGAGAGTCTCCTGAGCAGTTCTTC

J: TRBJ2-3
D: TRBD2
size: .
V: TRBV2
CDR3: CALSSGAGGPTDTQYF
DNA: TGTGCCTTAAGCAGTGGGGCGGGGGGTCCCACAGATACGCAGTATTTT

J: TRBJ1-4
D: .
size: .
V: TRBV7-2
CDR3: CASSLRAGGGEVRNEKLFF
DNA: TGTGCCAGCAGCTTAAGGGCGGGGGGCGGTGAGGTACGGAATGAAAAACTGTTTTTT

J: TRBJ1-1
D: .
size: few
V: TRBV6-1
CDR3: CASTTSQGLNTEAFF
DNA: TGTGCCAGCACCACCTCCCAGGGGCTAAACACTGAAGCTTTCTTT

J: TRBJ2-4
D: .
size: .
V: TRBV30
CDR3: CAWSERRDIQYF
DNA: TGTGCCTGGTCTGAGAGGAGGGACATTCAGTACTTC

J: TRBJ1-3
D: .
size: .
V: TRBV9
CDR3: CASSPGGGSSGNTIYF
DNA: TGTGCCAGCAGCCCTGGGGGGGGGAGCTCTGGAAACACCATATATTTT

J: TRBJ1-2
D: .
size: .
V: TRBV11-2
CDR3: CASSLVRGSTF
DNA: TGTGCCAGCAGCTTAGTGCGAGGCAGCACCTTC

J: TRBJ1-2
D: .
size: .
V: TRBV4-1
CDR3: CASSQDSGGRANYGYTF
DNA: TGCGCCAGCAGCCAAGACTCTGGGGGCAGGGCTAACTATGGCTACACCTTC

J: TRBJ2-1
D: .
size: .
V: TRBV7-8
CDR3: CASSLEGWLARTYNEQFF
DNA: TGTGCCAGCAGCTTAGAGGGTTGGCTAGCGAGGACTTACAATGAGCAGTTCTTC

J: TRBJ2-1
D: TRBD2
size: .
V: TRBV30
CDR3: CAGFSGGVGEQFF
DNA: TGTGCCGGATTTAGCGGGGGGGTGGGTGAGCAGTTCTTC

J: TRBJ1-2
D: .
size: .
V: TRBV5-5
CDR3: CASSFAGRDGYTF
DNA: TGTGCCAGCAGCTTCGCGGGACGGGATGGCTACACCTTC

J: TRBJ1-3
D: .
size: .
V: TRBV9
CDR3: CASSSGSSGNTIYF
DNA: TGTGCCAGCAGTTCAGGGTCGAGTGGAAACACCATATATTTT

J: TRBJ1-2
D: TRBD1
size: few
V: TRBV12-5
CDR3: CASGLVPGTGIYYGYTF
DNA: TGTGCTAGTGGTTTGGTACCGGGGACAGGAATCTATTATGGCTACACCTTC

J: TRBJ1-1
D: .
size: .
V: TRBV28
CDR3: CASSIYYPNTEAFF
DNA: TGTGCCAGCAGCATCTACTACCCGAACACTGAAGCTTTCTTT

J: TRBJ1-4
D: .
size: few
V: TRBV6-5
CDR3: CASRPGGRSDEKLFF
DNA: TGTGCCAGCAGACCAGGAGGAAGGTCGGATGAAAAACTGTTTTTT

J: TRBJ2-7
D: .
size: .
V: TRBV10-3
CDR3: CAISGSSEQYF
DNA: TGTGCCATCAGCGGTTCTAGCGAGCAGTACTTC

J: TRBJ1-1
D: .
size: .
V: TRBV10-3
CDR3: CAIRGPEGTEAFF
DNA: TGTGCCATCAGGGGGCCGGAGGGGACTGAAGCTTTCTTT

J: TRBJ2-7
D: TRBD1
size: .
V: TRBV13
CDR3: CASSSDRVESYEQYF
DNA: TGTGCCAGCAGCTCGGACAGGGTAGAGTCCTACGAGCAGTACTTC

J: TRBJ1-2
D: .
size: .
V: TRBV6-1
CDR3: CASSASGGGSAGYTF
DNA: TGTGCCAGCAGTGCGTCGGGGGGAGGGTCGGCGGGCTACACCTTC

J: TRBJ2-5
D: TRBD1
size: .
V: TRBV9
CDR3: CASSFHRGGETQYF
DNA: TGTGCCAGCAGCTTTCACAGGGGTGGGGAGACCCAGTACTTC

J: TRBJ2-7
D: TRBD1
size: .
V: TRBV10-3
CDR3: CAIRDRDYEQYF
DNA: TGTGCCATCAGGGACAGGGACTACGAGCAGTACTTC

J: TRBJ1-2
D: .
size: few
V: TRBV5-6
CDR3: CASSLVGGNNYGYTF
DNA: TGTGCCAGCAGCTTGGTTGGAGGGAATAACTATGGCTACACCTTC

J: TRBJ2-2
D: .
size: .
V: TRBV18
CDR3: CASSPSVSGDTGELFF
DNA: TGTGCCAGCTCACCCTCAGTCTCAGGGGACACCGGGGAGCTGTTTTTT

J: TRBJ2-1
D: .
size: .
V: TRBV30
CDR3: CAWSVRRDNEQFF
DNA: TGTGCCTGGAGTGTACGCAGGGACAATGAGCAGTTCTTC

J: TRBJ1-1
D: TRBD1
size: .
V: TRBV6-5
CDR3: CASSYRDSMNTEAFF
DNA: TGTGCCAGCAGTTACCGGGACAGCATGAACACTGAAGCTTTCTTT

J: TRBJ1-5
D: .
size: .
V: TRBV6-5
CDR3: CASSLTLLEPQHF
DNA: TGTGCCAGCAGCCTAACTCTTTTGGAGCCCCAGCATTTT

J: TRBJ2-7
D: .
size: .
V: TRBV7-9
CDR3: CSSSLVAAYEQYF
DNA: TGTTCCAGCAGCTTGGTAGCGGCCTACGAGCAGTACTTC

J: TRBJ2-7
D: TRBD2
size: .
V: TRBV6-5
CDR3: CASSPSGFPSYEQYF
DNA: TGTGCCAGCAGTCCTAGCGGTTTCCCTTCCTACGAGCAGTACTTC

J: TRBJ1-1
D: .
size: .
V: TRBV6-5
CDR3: CASSRPTVMNTEAFF
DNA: TGTGCCAGCAGTAGGCCGACAGTCATGAACACTGAAGCTTTCTTT

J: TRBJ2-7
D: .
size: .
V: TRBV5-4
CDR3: CASSLKGNEQYF
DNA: TGTGCCAGCAGCTTGAAGGGGAACGAGCAGTACTTC

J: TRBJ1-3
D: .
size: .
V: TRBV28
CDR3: CASSWEGTSGNTIYF
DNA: TGTGCCAGCAGTTGGGAGGGGACCTCTGGAAACACCATATATTTT

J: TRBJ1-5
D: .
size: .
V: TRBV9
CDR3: CASKGGGQPQHF
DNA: TGTGCCAGCAAGGGGGGGGGCCAGCCCCAGCATTTT

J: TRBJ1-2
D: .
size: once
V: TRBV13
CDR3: CASSPPSTGSNYGYTF
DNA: TGTGCCAGCAGCCCCCCCAGTACGGGAAGTAACTATGGCTACACCTTC

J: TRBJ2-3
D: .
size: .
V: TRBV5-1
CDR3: CASSLGEVFDTQYF
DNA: TGCGCCAGCAGCTTAGGGGAGGTGTTCGATACGCAGTATTTT

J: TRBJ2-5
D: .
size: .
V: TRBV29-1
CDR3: CSVEMRRLVQETQYF
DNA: TGCAGCGTTGAGATGCGCAGGCTTGTGCAAGAGACCCAGTACTTC

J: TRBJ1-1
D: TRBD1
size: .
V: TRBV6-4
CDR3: CASSETGEVAFF
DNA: TGTGCCAGCAGTGAGACAGGGGAGGTAGCTTTCTTT

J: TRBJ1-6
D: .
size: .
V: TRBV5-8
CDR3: CASSGGFRSPLHF
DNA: TGTGCCAGCAGCGGAGGTTTTAGGTCACCCCTCCACTTT

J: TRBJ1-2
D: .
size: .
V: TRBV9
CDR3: CASSGGQSNYGYTF
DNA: TGTGCCAGCAGCGGAGGACAGTCTAACTATGGCTACACCTTC

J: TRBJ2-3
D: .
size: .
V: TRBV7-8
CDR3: CASSLGRGQSTDTQYF
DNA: TGTGCCAGCAGCTTAGGACGGGGTCAGAGCACAGATACGCAGTATTTT

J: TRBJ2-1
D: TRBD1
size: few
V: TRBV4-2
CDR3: CASSQAGGGYNEQFF
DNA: TGTGCCAGCAGCCAAGCAGGGGGTGGATACAATGAGCAGTTCTTC

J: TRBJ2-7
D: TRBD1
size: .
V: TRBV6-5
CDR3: CASSPGQGSYEQYF
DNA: TGTGCCAGCAGCCCGGGACAGGGCTCCTACGAGCAGTACTTC

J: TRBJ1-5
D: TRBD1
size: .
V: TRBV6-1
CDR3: CASYRGGNQPQHF
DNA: TGTGCCAGCTACAGGGGCGGTAATCAGCCCCAGCATTTT

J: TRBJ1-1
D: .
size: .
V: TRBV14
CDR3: CASSQDLGEVSTEAFF
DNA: TGTGCCAGCAGCCAAGATCTAGGGGAAGTCTCCACTGAAGCTTTCTTT

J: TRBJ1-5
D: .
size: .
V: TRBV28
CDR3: CASSPTVGNQPQHF
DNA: TGTGCCAGCAGTCCAACAGTAGGCAATCAGCCCCAGCATTTT

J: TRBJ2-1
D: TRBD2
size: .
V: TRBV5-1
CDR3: CASSLGGTPYNEQFF
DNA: TGCGCCAGCAGTTTGGGGGGGACTCCCTACAATGAGCAGTTCTTC